The 2 T cell receptor beta chains below were found in one sample sequenced in a study of blood T cell repertoires in COVID-19. Method: immunoSEQ multiplex PCR; TCRdb's copy keeps in-frame clones and lacks some. The sample carries approximately 150,000 clones, 87% recorded once. Material for sequencing was peripheral blood. Every receptor here comes from a woman in her forties or fifties with active or convalescent COVID-19.

The CDR3 protein is CASSARDSISTYYGYTF. In DNA, the CDR3 is TGTGCCAGCAGTGCCCGGGACAGTATATCTACCTACTATGGCTACACCTTC. The V call is TRBV25-1, the J call TRBJ1-2, with 7 bases lining up with TRBD1. V lost 4 bases to trimming and J lost 3 bases; unmatched junction nucleotides: 14. Germline CDR1 MGHDK, CDR2 SYGVNS. The CDR3 loop spans 17 amino acids.

The table lists this clone with a few counts. The chain links TRBV5-4 to TRBJ1-1; weak D call: TRBD1 (6 bases). The CDR3 covers 15 residues. V lost 4 bases and J lost 1, with 14 bases in between. Germline CDR1 is SGHNT and CDR2 is YYREEE (reference sequence). This chain's CDR3 is CASSRGQSGNTEAFF. CDR3 in DNA: TGTGCCAGCAGCCGTGGACAGTCCGGGAACACTGAAGCTTTCTTT. Together with reference TRBV5-4 and TRBJ1-1, the CDR3 gives the full variable domain: ETGVTQSPTHLIKTRGQQVTLRCSSQSGHNTVSWYQQALGQGPQFIFQYYREEENGRGNFPPRFSGLQFPNYSSELNVNALELDDSALYLCASSRGQSGNTEAFFGQGTRLTVV.